This T cell receptor beta chain originates from a study of cytomegalovirus exposure and HLA in healthy donors. This PCR relied on a set of 60 Vbeta primers and 13 Jbeta primers. Measured with immunoSEQ multiplex PCR; TCRdb has only the in-frame clones, and not every one. In the table there are roughly 220,000 clones, 80% to 90% of which are singletons. CDR1 is KGHSH, CDR2 LQKENI, per germline. Trimming shortened V by 2 bases and J by 0 bases, and 8 bases separated the two germline ends. CDR3 length equals 15 residues. J is TRBJ1-5 and V is TRBV18; unclear D gene. The TCR comes from a man between 25 and 39 years old in good health and CMV-seronegative. What was sequenced was PBMCs. CDR3 loop: CASSPSTYSNQPQHF. The CDR3 nucleotides read TGTGCCAGCTCACCAAGTACCTATAGCAATCAGCCCCAGCATTTT.